Shown below are 15 T cell receptor beta chains from a single sample sequenced in a study of post-analysis software for immune sequencing data. Carried by the TCR beta cDNA libraries were unique molecular identifiers. TCRdb redid the calling of the PCR reads with MiXCR, one entry per CDR3 protein. The sample records 600,000 to 750,000 distinct CDR3 sequences, 55% to 60% being singletons. These receptors are not linked to any known antigen. Broader study findings: Five or six TRBV segments, TRBV5-6, TRBV5-1 and TRBV20-1 among them, were found more frequent in patients than controls.

Sequencing input: blood. The source is a girl aged 2-10 years with multiple sclerosis.

The chain employs TRBV20-1 and TRBJ2-1; unclear D gene. Trimming took 5 bases from V and 8 from J, leaving 16 bases between them. Germline V gives CDR1 DFQATT, CDR2 SNEGSKA (reference sequence). This CDR3 is built from 13 residues. The CDR3 sequence is CSAAPRLRDEQFF. DNA for the CDR3: TGCAGTGCTGCACCCCGGCTTAGAGATGAGCAGTTCTTC.

This chain connects TRBV29-1 to TRBJ2-7; maybe TRBD1 (5 bases). Germline-derived CDR1 and CDR2 are SQVTM and ANQGSEA. Trimming took 4 bases from V and 2 from J, leaving 15 bases between them. CDR3 length: 14 residues. The CDR3 DNA follows: TGCAGCGTTGTAAGGTTCGACAGTACCTACGAGCAGTACTTC. Its protein product is CSVVRFDSTYEQYF.

The chain links TRBV7-2 to TRBJ1-1; D not certain. V lost 5 bases and J 5 bases, leaving 12 bases between the germline ends. Germline lookup yields CDR1 SGHTA and CDR2 FQGNSA. There are 13 residues in the CDR3. Written as DNA, the CDR3 is TGTGCCAGCAGCCGCCGGGGTAGGACTGAAGCTTTCTTT. This encodes CASSRRGRTEAFF.

This clonotype occurred a few times. The chain's CDR3 is CASSFSEGIGANVLTF. The CDR3 DNA reads as TGTGCCAGCAGTTTTTCGGAAGGGATCGGGGCCAACGTCCTGACTTTC. The V call is TRBV6-5, the J call TRBJ2-6, with D unresolved. The CDR3 runs to 16 residues. Trimming cost V 4 bases and J 4 bases, with 14 bases left between them. The V gene's germline CDR1 is MNHEY and CDR2 SVGAGI.

The sample holds a few counts of this clonotype. The chain uses TRBV9 and TRBJ2-7; D possibly uses TRBD1 or TRBD2 (5 bases each). Germline loops: CDR1 SGDLS, CDR2 YYNGEE. The CDR3 has 17 residues. Trimming took 0 bases from V and 3 from J, leaving 19 bases between them. The CDR3 here is CASSVGGGSASYYEQYF. The DNA of the CDR3 is TGTGCCAGCAGCGTAGGTGGGGGTTCTGCCTCCTACTACGAGCAGTACTTC.

Concerning this clonotype itself: One end of the junction does not line up with germline, which may come from a read error. The chain employs TRBV6-4 and TRBJ2-2; tentative D call: TRBD2 (5 bases). This CDR3 region has 15 residues. Germline lookup yields CDR1 MRHNA and CDR2 SNTAGT. CDR3 region: CASSETGKHTGERFF. For the CDR3, the DNA is TGTGCCAGCAGTGAAACGGGCAAACACACCGGGGAGCGGTTTTTT.

The chain joins TRBV24-1 to TRBJ1-5, with TRBD1 matching 9 bases. Looked up from germline, CDR1 is KGHDR and CDR2 is SFDVKD. V dropped 4 bases and J dropped 6; count of bases not matched to a gene: 9. This CDR3 has 16 amino acids. CDR3 amino acids: CATSDPGQGMSQPQHF. CDR3 coding DNA: TGTGCCACCAGTGACCCGGGACAGGGCATGAGTCAGCCCCAGCATTTT.

The rearrangement joins TRBV7-6 to TRBJ2-1, with TRBD2 matching over 11 bases. In germline, CDR1 is SGHVS, CDR2 FNYEAQ. V lost 6 bases to trimming and J lost 9 bases; unmatched junction nucleotides: 10. The CDR3 extends over 15 amino acids. CDR3 sequence: CASRTSSGRSSEQFF. The CDR3 DNA follows: TGTGCCAGCAGGACTTCTAGCGGGAGGTCTAGTGAGCAGTTCTTC. The full variable domain, in which reference TRBV7-6 and TRBJ2-1 provide the parts outside the CDR3, is GAGVSQSPRYKVTKRGQDVALRCDPISGHVSLYWYRQALGQGPEFLTYFNYEAQQDKSGLPNDRFSAERPEGSISTLTIQRTEQRDSAMYRCASRTSSGRSSEQFFGPGTRLTVL.

The V call is TRBV9, the J call TRBJ2-5; the D is unclear. The CDR3 runs to 13 residues. Germline V lookup: CDR1 SGDLS, CDR2 YYNGEE. V was pared by 4 bases and J by 1 base, with 8 bases between. CDR3 DNA: TGTGCCAGCAGCAAAGTGGGCCAAGAGACCCAGTACTTC. This gives the protein CASSKVGQETQYF.

The chain carries TRBV4-3 and TRBJ2-5, with 10 bases fitting TRBD1. The trim removed 0 bases at V and 5 bases at J, leaving 6 bases unmatched. The CDR3 is 16 amino acids. Per the germline V gene, CDR1 is LGHNA and CDR2 is YSLEER. As DNA, the CDR3 is TGCGCCAGCAGCCAAGATCTGGGACAGGGGTTTGAGACCCAGTACTTC. This gives the protein CASSQDLGQGFETQYF.

The V gene is TRBV12-3 or TRBV12-4, the J gene TRBJ1-1; no firm D call. The V end lost 4 bases, the J end lost 1 base, and 10 bases lay between the germline ends. The CDR3 covers 14 residues. The CDR3 region is CASSSGLANTEAFF. CDR3 nucleotide sequence: TGTGCCAGCAGTTCCGGACTGGCGAACACTGAAGCTTTCTTT.

This clonotype was detected a few times. This chain joins TRBV12-3 or TRBV12-4 and TRBJ2-5; D is possibly TRBD1 (6 bases). This CDR3 spans 14 amino acids. The V end lost 6 bases, the J end lost 5 bases, and 16 bases lay between the germline ends. CDR3 sequence (DNA): TGTGCCAGCAGCCTCGGACAGACCTGGGAGACCCAGTACTTC. Its protein is CASSLGQTWETQYF.

The chain is built from TRBV12-3 or TRBV12-4 and TRBJ1-4, with TRBD1 matching over 8 bases. The CDR3 covers 14 residues. The V gene end was trimmed by 3 bases and the J gene end by 5 bases; junction bases not matched to a gene: 2. CDR3 residues: CASSLDRENEKLFF. DNA for the CDR3: TGTGCCAGCAGTTTGGACAGGGAAAATGAAAAACTGTTTTTT.

J is TRBJ2-7 and V is TRBV20-1; D remains unclear. The CDR3 consists of 14 residues. Germline assignment: CDR1 DFQATT and CDR2 SNEGSKA (reference sequence). V was clipped by 1 base and J by 2 bases, with 12 bases between them. Here the CDR3 reads CSARVQAPTYEQYF. DNA for the CDR3: TGCAGTGCTAGAGTCCAGGCGCCCACCTACGAGCAGTACTTC.

This clonotype showed up just a few times. This sequence joins TRBV6-4 and TRBJ2-1; D is perhaps TRBD1 (5 bases). The CDR3 is 13 residues long. Germline CDR1 and CDR2: MRHNA and SNTAGT. The V end was cut by 2 bases, the J end by 7 bases, with 9 bases between. The CDR3 DNA is TGTGCCAGCAGTGACGCAAGGGGAAATGAGCAGTTCTTC. This gives the protein CASSDARGNEQFF.